Below, 2 T cell receptor beta chains from the same sample are listed, as sequenced in a study of blood T cells in healthy people across ages. The second PCR ran about 6 to 12 cycles with a sample-barcoded 5' primer and J-beta primers. TCRdb called the 5' RACE reads again in MiXCR, with one record for every CDR3 protein. The table shows about 730,000 distinct CDR3 sequences, with about 40% occurring only once. Sequenced material: blood. The source of these receptors is a woman aged 55-75 years in good health.

The rearrangement uses TRBV9 and TRBJ2-5; maybe TRBD1 (5 bases). This CDR3 spans 13 amino acids. Trimming took off 3 bases at V and 1 base at J, with 7 bases between the two ends. Looked up from germline, CDR1 is SGDLS and CDR2 is YYNGEE. The CDR3 bases are TGTGCCAGCAGCGGGGGCCCCCAAGAGACCCAGTACTTC. This encodes CASSGGPQETQYF.

This clonotype was seen more than once but under ten times. This rearrangement joins TRBV27 to TRBJ2-7; 9 bases fit TRBD1. The V gene's germline CDR1 is MNHEY and CDR2 SMNVEV (reference sequence). V lost 4 bases and J lost 9; bases outside the gene matches: 13. CDR3 length: 15 residues. The CDR3 DNA reads TGTGCCAGCAGTTGGGGACAGGGCCCCGGAGGTTCGCAGTACTTC. Protein sequence: CASSWGQGPGGSQYF.